These 13 T cell receptor beta chains were all obtained from the same sample, sequenced in a study of T cell repertoires in ileal Crohn's disease. Method: immunoSEQ multiplex PCR; TCRdb's copy keeps in-frame clones and lacks some. The profile shows 16,000 or so clones, less than 85% of them singletons. Source material: ileal tissue. These receptors were collected from an adult with Crohn's disease.

The chain joins TRBV7-9 to TRBJ1-5, with 7 bases identical to TRBD1. V lost 5 bases to trimming and J lost 4 bases; unmatched junction nucleotides: 8. Germline loops: CDR1 SEHNR, CDR2 FQNEAQ (reference sequence). The CDR3 runs to 15 residues. The CDR3 DNA sequence: TGTGCCAGCAGCCCGTCGACAGGGACTAATCAGCCCCAGCATTTT. Its protein is CASSPSTGTNQPQHF.

This clone was detected once. V and J are TRBV5-4 and TRBJ2-5; the match to TRBD1 covers 7 bases. With V trimmed by 2 bases and J by 4 bases, 8 bases remained unmatched. The CDR3 length is 15 residues. Germline CDR1 SGHNT, CDR2 YYREEE (reference sequence). The CDR3 reads CASSFRDRVVETQYF. The CDR3, as DNA: TGTGCCAGCAGCTTTCGCGACAGGGTCGTAGAGACCCAGTACTTC.

The J gene is TRBJ2-1, the V gene TRBV5-5; TRBD2 might be the D (5 bases). Trimming pared 1 base from V and 4 bases from J, leaving 15 bases between. This CDR3 contains 16 residues. CDR1 SGHKS and CDR2 YYEKEE come from the germline V gene (reference sequence). The CDR3, as DNA: TGTGCCAGCAGCTTGCCGGCAGCGGCCTTTTACAATGAGCAGTTCTTC. As protein: CASSLPAAAFYNEQFF.

This chain connects TRBV5-1 to TRBJ2-3, with D possibly TRBD2 on 6 matching bases. The CDR3 is made up of 13 amino acids. V dropped 4 bases and J dropped 2 bases, with 8 bases sitting between them. The germline CDR1 and CDR2 sequences are SGHRS and YFSETQ. This chain's CDR3 is CASSAGFTDTQYF. CDR3 in DNA: TGCGCCAGCAGCGCGGGGTTCACAGATACGCAGTATTTT.

The V gene is TRBV27, the J gene TRBJ2-7; TRBD1 aligns across 9 bases. Per the germline V gene, CDR1 is MNHEY and CDR2 is SMNVEV (reference sequence). V lost 2 bases to trimming and J lost 1 base; unmatched junction nucleotides: 3. The CDR3 is 15 amino acids. Written as DNA, the CDR3 is TGTGCCAGCAGTTTAGATGGGACAGGGTCCTACGAGCAGTACGTC. This codes for CASSLDGTGSYEQYV.

The V gene is TRBV6-5, the J gene TRBJ1-6, with D perhaps TRBD1 (5 bases). From germline, CDR1 is MNHEY and CDR2 SVGAGI. This CDR3 is 13 amino acids long. V was cut by 8 bases and J by 8 bases, with 13 bases left in between. Written as DNA, the CDR3 is TGTGCCAGCTCTCGGGACTCCGATTCACCCCTCCACTTT. Translated: CASSRDSDSPLHF.

V usage is TRBV6-4 and J usage is TRBJ2-3; D is possibly TRBD2 (5 bases). The CDR3 has 14 residues. The ends were cut back, 6 bases at V and 4 bases at J, with 14 bases in the middle. Germline assignment: CDR1 MRHNA and CDR2 SNTAGT. CDR3 residues: CASSPGILSDTQYF. CDR3 bases: TGTGCCAGCAGCCCCGGGATATTGTCAGATACGCAGTATTTT.

For this clone: The sample carries other DNA sequences with the same CDR3. The chain carries TRBV9 and TRBJ2-3, with 14 bases aligning to TRBD2. Germline assignment: CDR1 SGDLS and CDR2 YYNGEE. J lost 4 bases, V lost 2 bases, and 0 bases had no gene match. The CDR3 spans 15 residues. CDR3 nucleotides: TGTGCCAGCAGCGTGGGACTAGCGGGGGCAGATACGCAGTATTTT. Residues: CASSVGLAGADTQYF.

The rearrangement links TRBV6-5 to TRBJ1-1, with 8 bases lining up with TRBD1. This CDR3 comprises 15 residues. Germline V gene data show CDR1 as MNHEY and CDR2 as SVGAGI. The V segment lost 5 bases and the J segment 4 bases; nucleotides outside the gene matches: 9. Here the CDR3 DNA reads TGTGCCAGCAGTCTGATCGCCGGGACAGGCACTGAAGCTTTCTTT. Translated: CASSLIAGTGTEAFF.

The gene calls are TRBV28 and TRBJ1-2; TRBD1 matches at 12 bases. V gave up 5 bases and J gave up 3 bases; unmatched junction bases: 7. This CDR3 is 16 amino acids long. The germline V gene has CDR1 MDHEN and CDR2 SYDVKM. In DNA form, the CDR3 reads TGTGCCAGCAGTCCGGGACAGGGGGCTAGCTACTATGGCTACACCTTC. It translates to CASSPGQGASYYGYTF.

The rearrangement links TRBV7-8 to TRBJ2-3; possible D gene TRBD2, 5 bases. Germline V gene sequence: CDR1 SGHVS, CDR2 FQNEAQ. Trimming shortened V by 1 base and J by 2 bases, and 10 bases separated the two germline ends. The CDR3 consists of 15 residues. DNA of the CDR3: TGTGCCAGCAGCTTAGGCGGGCCGTTCACAGATACGCAGTATTTT. Protein sequence: CASSLGGPFTDTQYF.

With regard to this clone: The same CDR3 is also encoded by other DNA sequences in this sample. The V and J genes are TRBV5-1 and TRBJ1-1; D ambiguous. Deletions cut 2 bases from V and 5 bases from J, with 13 bases between. CDR3 size: 14 residues. Germline V gene sequence: CDR1 SGHRS, CDR2 YFSETQ. The CDR3 loop reads CASSLTGVGTEAFF. CDR3 bases: TGCGCCAGCAGCTTAACGGGAGTTGGTACTGAAGCTTTCTTT.

The genes are TRBV5-1 and TRBJ1-2, with 10 bases that match TRBD1. The V segment lost 2 bases and the J segment 7 bases; nucleotides outside the gene matches: 5. Germline V gene sequence: CDR1 SGHRS, CDR2 YFSETQ. This CDR3 is 14 amino acids long. CDR3 nucleotides: TGCGCCAGCAGCTTTGGGGACAGGGGATTTGGCTACACCTTC. This gives the protein CASSFGDRGFGYTF.